This TCR beta chain was retrieved from a study of breast tumors, draining lymph nodes, adjacent tissues. Study conclusions and caveats: Compared with basal-like, luminal-like tumors shared significantly more repertoire with nontumor tissue. Compared with lymph nodes, tumors were less diverse; compared with nontumor tissue, more. The lymph node origin of tumor T cells was framed as consistent with a hypothesis, not demonstrated. Data fit most tumor T cells coming from lymph node, expanding in tumor.

Breast cancer patients provided tissue from their axillary draining lymph nodes. On this clonotype: Its cognate antigen is unknown.

V dropped 1 base and J dropped 5; count of bases not matched to a gene: 12. CDR1 and CDR2 (germline): SGHTS, YDEGEE. CDR3 size: 18 residues. TCRdb processed the multiplex PCR reads anew with MiXCR; each CDR3 protein has one entry. The sample contains approximately 100,000 distinct CDR3 sequences, 21% of which appear only once. V gene TRBV5-8 combines with J gene TRBJ2-2; 9 positions agree with TRBD1. This TCR was sampled from a female donor with breast cancer. Some clones in this sample may be carry-over from other donors' samples. Sequenced: axillary lymph node tissue. CDR3 amino acids: CASSLFGGGTGSTGELFF. CDR3 sequence (DNA): TGTGCCAGCAGCTTGTTTGGTGGAGGGACAGGGAGTACCGGGGAGCTGTTTTTT.